The 15 T cell receptor beta chains given below trace back to one sample, sequenced in a study of neurological immune-mediated disorders. MiXCR was run by TCRdb on the 5' RACE reads, yielding one entry per CDR3 protein. Of 50,000 to 65,000 distinct CDR3 sequences listed, around 3.6% are singletons. Sequencing used PBMCs. The receptors derive from a young man with multiple sclerosis.

In its sample, this clonotype was seen many times. The rearrangement joins TRBV7-2 to TRBJ2-1, with TRBD2 matching 7 bases. V gave up 5 bases and J gave up 8 bases; unmatched junction bases: 9. Germline lookup yields CDR1 SGHTA and CDR2 FQGNSA. The CDR3 runs 14 residues. The CDR3 sequence is CASSPRAGVDEQFF. CDR3 nucleotide sequence: TGTGCCAGCAGCCCAAGGGCGGGGGTAGATGAGCAGTTCTTC.

This clonotype has ten or more counts. This sequence joins TRBV6-6 and TRBJ2-1; 8 positions agree with TRBD2. Trimming at V came to 7 bases and at J to 6 bases, leaving 11 bases not matched to a gene. Germline loops: CDR1 MNHNY, CDR2 SVGAGI (reference sequence). The CDR3 is made up of 15 amino acids. CDR3 bases: TGTGCCAGCACTGATGGCGGGAGGAGTCGCAATGAGCAGTTCTTC. This translates into CASTDGGRSRNEQFF.

This clonotype occurred many times. The chain is built from TRBV5-1 and TRBJ2-3; 12 bases agree with TRBD2. Trimming removed 5 bases from V and 4 bases from J; junction bases left unmatched: 5. Germline-derived CDR1 and CDR2 are SGHRS and YFSETQ. The CDR3 loop spans 15 amino acids. In nucleotides, the CDR3 is TGCGCCAGCAGACTGACTAGCGGGAGTGCAGATACGCAGTATTTT. This gives the protein CASRLTSGSADTQYF.

The chain uses TRBV20-1 and TRBJ2-1, with a possible D match to TRBD2 (6 bases). Trimming took off 0 bases at V and 3 bases at J, with 9 bases between the two ends. The CDR3 is made up of 14 amino acids. Germline assignment: CDR1 DFQATT and CDR2 SNEGSKA (reference sequence). The CDR3 protein is CSARDGRNYNEQFF. In DNA form, the CDR3 reads TGCAGTGCTAGAGATGGGAGGAACTACAATGAGCAGTTCTTC.

The chain carries TRBV29-1 and TRBJ2-5, with 7 bases aligning to TRBD2. The CDR3 consists of 14 residues. The germline CDR1 and CDR2 sequences are SQVTM and ANQGSEA. J was trimmed by 5 bases and V by 4 bases; bases with no gene match: 10. This CDR3 reads CSVGSGPGGETQYF. The CDR3 nucleotides read TGCAGCGTTGGCTCTGGGCCCGGGGGGGAGACCCAGTACTTC. Based on the CDR3 plus reference TRBV29-1 and TRBJ2-5, the full variable domain is SAVISQKPSRDICQRGTSLTIQCQVDSQVTMMFWYRQQPGQSLTLIATANQGSEATYESGFVIDKFPISRPNLTFSTLTVSNMSPEDSSIYLCSVGSGPGGETQYFGPGTRLLVL.

The chain carries TRBV6-5 and TRBJ1-1; D possibly corresponds to TRBD1 (5 bases). This CDR3 contains 14 residues. Germline lookup yields CDR1 MNHEY and CDR2 SVGAGI. V lost 4 bases and J 4 bases, leaving 13 bases between the germline ends. Here the CDR3 DNA reads TGTGCCAGCAGTTTCCGACAGTTCACCACTGAAGCTTTCTTT. It translates to CASSFRQFTTEAFF.

This clonotype has ten or more counts. The rearrangement joins TRBV7-8 to TRBJ2-7, with D unclear. V lost 5 bases, J lost 4 bases, and 9 bases lay in between. This CDR3 is 12 amino acids long. From germline, CDR1 is SGHVS and CDR2 FQNEAQ. In nucleotides, the CDR3 is TGTGCCAGCAGCCTTACACTATACGAGCAGTACTTC. It yields the protein CASSLTLYEQYF.

This clonotype qualifies as medium-sized. The CDR3, as DNA: TGTGCCAGCAGTCCGTTATGGGAAAGCGAGACCCAGTACTTC. Amino acid sequence: CASSPLWESETQYF. This chain links TRBV6-5 with TRBJ2-5; no clear D gene. V lost 5 bases, J lost 5 bases, and 15 bases lay in between. Germline CDR1 and CDR2: MNHEY and SVGAGI. CDR3 size: 14 residues.

In this sample, this clonotype turned up many times. The rearrangement uses TRBV5-6 and TRBJ2-1, with D possibly being TRBD2 (6 bases). The germline gives CDR1 SGHDT, CDR2 YYEEEE. V lost 0 bases to trimming and J lost 0 bases, with 10 bases between them. This CDR3 comprises 16 residues. The CDR3: CASSLGLGNSYNEQFF. CDR3 DNA sequence: TGTGCCAGCAGCTTGGGACTAGGGAACTCCTACAATGAGCAGTTCTTC.

This clonotype was detected ten times or more. The V call is TRBV9, the J call TRBJ2-1; 10 nucleotides match TRBD1. Germline V gene lookup returns CDR1 SGDLS and CDR2 YYNGEE. The CDR3 contains 18 residues. V lost 3 bases, J lost 7 bases, and 16 bases stayed unmatched. The CDR3 spells CASSATVYPGQGYNEQFF. CDR3 DNA sequence: TGTGCCAGCAGCGCAACGGTTTATCCGGGACAGGGGTATAATGAGCAGTTCTTC.

This clonotype occurred a few times. The chain has TRBV28 and TRBJ2-7; D is tentatively TRBD1 or TRBD2 (5 bases each). Germline assignment: CDR1 MDHEN and CDR2 SYDVKM. V shed 3 bases and J shed 7 bases, with 22 bases lying between them. The CDR3 contains 16 residues. The CDR3 loop is CASSFTLWERDQEQYF. As DNA, the CDR3 is TGTGCCAGCAGTTTCACCCTTTGGGAAAGGGACCAAGAGCAGTACTTC.

Remarks on this clonotype: One junction end disagrees with the germline gene, perhaps due to a read error. The chain links TRBV28 to TRBJ1-5; TRBD1 might be the D (5 bases). CDR1 is MDHEN, CDR2 SYDVKM, per germline. The CDR3 sequence is 17 residues long. Here the CDR3 reads CASTTLSTGTGNQPQNF. As DNA, the CDR3 is TGTGCCAGCACCACACTCTCAACCGGGACGGGGAATCAGCCCCAGAATTTT. The complete variable domain, with remaining parts taken from reference TRBV28 and TRBJ1-5, reads DVKVTQSSRYLVKRTGEKVFLECVQDMDHENMFWYRQDPGLGLRLIYFSYDVKMKEKGDIPEGYSVSREKKERFSLILESASTNQTSMYLCASTTLSTGTGNQPQNFGDGTRLSIL.

Only a few counts were recorded for this clonotype. A read error may account for a junction end that differs from germline. The chain is built from TRBV20-1 and TRBJ1-6, with D possibly matching TRBD1 (5 bases). The CDR3 has 16 amino acids. Germline values: CDR1 DFQATT, CDR2 SNEGSKA (reference sequence). The CDR3 nucleotides are TGCAGTGCTAGAGATTTAAAGGAGGGGCGGCATTCACCCCTCAACTTT. As protein: CSARDLKEGRHSPLNF.

This clonotype was seen many times. The V gene is TRBV5-1, the J gene TRBJ2-5, with D tentatively TRBD2 (5 bases). This CDR3 is built from 13 residues. Between the trimmed V and J ends, which lost 4 bases and 5 bases, there was a span of 12 bases. CDR1 is SGHRS and CDR2 is YFSETQ in the germline V gene. CDR3 nucleotide sequence: TGCGCCAGCAGCAACGGAGGCCGGGAGACCCAGTACTTC. Protein: CASSNGGRETQYF.

This clonotype was seen only a few times. This is likely a read error, given that the CDR3 carries no conserved phenylalanine or tryptophan at its end. CDR3 amino acids: CASSLAGANVLTC. DNA of the CDR3: TGTGCCAGCAGCTTAGCTGGGGCCAACGTCCTGACTTGC. The chain combines TRBV7-2 with TRBJ2-6; D is undetermined. Trimming cost V 0 bases and J 3 bases, with 0 bases left between them. Germline V lookup: CDR1 SGHTA, CDR2 FQGNSA. The CDR3 has 13 residues.